This T cell receptor (beta chain) derives from a study of T cell clonality in common variable immunodeficiency. This clone showed up many times. The read ends 3 residues before the CDR3 terminus; that terminus is restored from the germline J gene. Sequenced by immunoSEQ multiplex PCR; TCRdb stores in-frame clones only, minus some. The sample was found to contain around 81,000 clones, and every one recurs. Trimming took 2 bases from V and 7 from J, leaving 15 bases between them. CDR3 length: 15 residues. Donors gave roughly 4.5 to 9 ml heparinized peripheral whole blood. The rearrangement links TRBV12-3 or TRBV12-4 to TRBJ2-4, with a tentative D call TRBD2 (5 bases). Sequencing used peripheral blood mononuclear cells. The sequence came from a person between 18 and 75 years old in good health. The sequenced part of the CDR3 DNA is TGTGCCAGCAGTTTAAGTGATGTCAGAGGGAACATT. This encodes CASSLSDVRGNI. The whole CDR3 region reads CASSLSDVRGNIQYF.